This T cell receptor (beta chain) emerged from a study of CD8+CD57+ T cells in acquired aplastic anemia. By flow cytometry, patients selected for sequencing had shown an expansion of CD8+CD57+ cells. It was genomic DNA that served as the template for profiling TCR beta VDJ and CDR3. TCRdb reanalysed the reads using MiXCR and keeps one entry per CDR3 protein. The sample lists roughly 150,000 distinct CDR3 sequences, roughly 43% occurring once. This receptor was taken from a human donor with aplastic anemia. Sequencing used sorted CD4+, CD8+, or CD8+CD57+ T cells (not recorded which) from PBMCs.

The CDR3 sequence is CASSQRTSYNEQFF. The CDR3 region has the DNA TGTGCCAGCAGCCAAAGAACGTCCTACAATGAGCAGTTCTTC. The rearrangement uses TRBV3-1 and TRBJ2-1; D is undetermined. Trimming pared 2 bases from V and 1 base from J, leaving 6 bases between. Germline CDR1 reads LGHDT; CDR2 reads YNNKEL (reference sequence). CDR3 length equals 14 residues.